This entry lists 3 T cell receptor beta chains sequenced from one sample in a study of T cells in narcolepsy. The repertoire was sequenced with immunoSEQ multiplex PCR; TCRdb's copy has only in-frame clones and lacks some. The sample consists of 25,000 to 30,000 clones, around three quarters of them appearing once. The specimen sequenced was CD45RA- memory CD4+ T cells from PBMCs. The receptors come from a human donor with narcolepsy.

J is TRBJ1-2 and V is TRBV19; TRBD1 matches at 9 bases. This CDR3 spans 17 amino acids. Trimming at V came to 5 bases and at J to 2 bases, leaving 12 bases not matched to a gene. Germline V gene sequence: CDR1 LNHDA, CDR2 SQIVND (reference sequence). This CDR3 is CASSEMSGTGWNYGYTF. DNA for the CDR3: TGTGCCAGTAGTGAAATGTCCGGGACAGGGTGGAACTATGGCTACACCTTC.

Here the CDR3 DNA reads TGTGCCAGCAGTGAATCGGGAGGTCAGGGCTACACCTTC. It translates to CASSESGGQGYTF. J is TRBJ1-2 and V is TRBV6-1; D remains unclear. Trimming shortened V by 2 bases and J by 8 bases, and 12 bases separated the two germline ends. Germline V lookup: CDR1 MNHNS, CDR2 SASEGT. The CDR3 totals 13 residues.

The rearrangement joins TRBV7-9 to TRBJ1-1; no definite D call. The CDR3 totals 12 residues. Germline CDR1 and CDR2: SEHNR and FQNEAQ (reference sequence). V was trimmed by 5 bases and J by 5 bases, leaving 9 bases between them. CDR3 nucleotide sequence: TGTGCCAGCAGCCACCCGAGGACTGAAGCTTTCTTT. Residues: CASSHPRTEAFF.